Shown below are 5 T cell receptor beta chains from a single sample sequenced in a study of regulatory T cells in long-lasting Graves disease. This sample's time point: newly diagnosed GD, antithyroid drugs for less than 3 months. Preparation of the TCR library used RNA extracted from PBMCs. Investigators prepared the TCR beta libraries by applying iRepertoire HTBI primers and Arm-PCR of CDR3 regions. TCRdb processed the multiplex PCR reads anew with MiXCR; each CDR3 protein has one entry. The sample lists around 250,000 distinct CDR3 sequences, more than 15% seen once, with roughly 15% in the top ten. Another study also made use of these data, one on T cells in Graves' hyperthyroidism and ophthalmopathy.

Sequencing was performed on peripheral blood mononuclear cells (PBMCs), taken at new diagnosis, from a patient treated with antithyroid drugs. The receptors come from a woman aged 25 to 39 with Graves disease.

This clonotype appeared many times. The chain is built from TRBV7-6 and TRBJ2-5, with TRBD2 matching over 12 bases. This CDR3 contains 18 residues. Germline V gene lookup returns CDR1 SGHVS and CDR2 FNYEAQ. With 5 bases clipped from V and 9 bases from J, the junction kept 19 bases outside the gene matches. Written as DNA, the CDR3 is TGTGCCAGCAGCGGAGGGGTACTAGCGGGGGGATGGCGGGAGTCCCAGTACTTC. Translating it yields CASSGGVLAGGWRESQYF.

In this sample, this clonotype turned up a few times. The gene calls are TRBV3-1 and TRBJ1-1; D is unclear. The germline gives CDR1 LGHDT, CDR2 YNNKEL (reference sequence). Between the trimmed V and J ends, which lost 1 base and 6 bases, there was a span of 15 bases. There are 15 residues in the CDR3. The CDR3 DNA follows: TGTGCCAGCAGCCAAGCCTACAGCTTACGGCCTGAAGCTTTCTTT. This codes for CASSQAYSLRPEAFF.

This clonotype occurred many times. The chain uses TRBV6-2 or TRBV6-3 and TRBJ2-3, with D possibly matching TRBD1 (5 bases). Germline assignment: CDR1 MNHEY and CDR2 SVGEGT. This CDR3 contains 13 residues. V was trimmed by 5 bases and J by 2 bases, leaving 8 bases between them. In DNA, the CDR3 is TGTGCCAGCAGTGAGACAGTCACAGATACGCAGTATTTT. Translating it yields CASSETVTDTQYF.

In its sample, this clonotype was seen once. The chain uses TRBV20-1 and TRBJ2-3, with TRBD2 matching over 12 bases. The CDR3 runs to 16 residues. V gave up 3 bases and J gave up 3 bases; unmatched junction bases: 7. Germline loops: CDR1 DFQATT, CDR2 SNEGSKA (reference sequence). CDR3 region: CSARRLAGGQTDTQYF. The CDR3 DNA sequence: TGCAGTGCTAGGCGTCTAGCGGGGGGGCAAACAGATACGCAGTATTTT.

This clonotype has at least ten counts. The chain uses TRBV4-2 and TRBJ2-7, with a possible D match to TRBD2 (5 bases). CDR1 LGHNA and CDR2 YNFKEQ come from the germline V gene. The V and J ends lost 2 bases and 5 bases respectively, with 16 bases between them. CDR3 length: 15 amino acids. CDR3 sequence: CASSQWGIGVNEQYF. The CDR3 region has the DNA TGTGCCAGCAGCCAATGGGGTATCGGGGTCAACGAGCAGTACTTC.